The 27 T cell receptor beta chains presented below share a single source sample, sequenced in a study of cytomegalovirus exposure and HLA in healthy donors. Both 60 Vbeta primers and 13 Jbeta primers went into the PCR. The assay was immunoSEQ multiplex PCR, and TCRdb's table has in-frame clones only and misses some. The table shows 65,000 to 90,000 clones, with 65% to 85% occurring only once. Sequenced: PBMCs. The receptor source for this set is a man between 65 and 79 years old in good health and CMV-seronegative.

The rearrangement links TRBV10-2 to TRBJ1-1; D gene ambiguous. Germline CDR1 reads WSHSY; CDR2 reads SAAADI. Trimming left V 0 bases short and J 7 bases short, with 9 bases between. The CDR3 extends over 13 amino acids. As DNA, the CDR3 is TGCGCCAGCAGTGAGTCGTTACAGCTTGAAGCTTTCTTT. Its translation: CASSESLQLEAFF.

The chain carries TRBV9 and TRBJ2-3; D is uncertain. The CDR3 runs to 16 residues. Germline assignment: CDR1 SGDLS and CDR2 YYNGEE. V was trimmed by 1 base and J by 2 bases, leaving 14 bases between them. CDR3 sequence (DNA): TGTGCCAGCAGCGTATTCCCCTCTGGAGACACAGATACGCAGTATTTT. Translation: CASSVFPSGDTDTQYF.

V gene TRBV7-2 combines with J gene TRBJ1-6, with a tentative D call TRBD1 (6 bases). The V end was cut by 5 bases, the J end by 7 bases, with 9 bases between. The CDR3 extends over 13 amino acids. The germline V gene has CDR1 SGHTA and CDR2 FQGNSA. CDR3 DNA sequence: TGTGCCAGCAGCCATCAGGGGAATTCACCCCTCCACTTT. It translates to CASSHQGNSPLHF.

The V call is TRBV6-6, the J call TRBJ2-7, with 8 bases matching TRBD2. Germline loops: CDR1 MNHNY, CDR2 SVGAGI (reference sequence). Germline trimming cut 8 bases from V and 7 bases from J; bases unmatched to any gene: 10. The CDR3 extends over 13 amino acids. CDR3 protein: CASRGGVSEEQYF. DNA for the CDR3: TGTGCCAGCCGGGGGGGGGTTTCGGAAGAGCAGTACTTC.

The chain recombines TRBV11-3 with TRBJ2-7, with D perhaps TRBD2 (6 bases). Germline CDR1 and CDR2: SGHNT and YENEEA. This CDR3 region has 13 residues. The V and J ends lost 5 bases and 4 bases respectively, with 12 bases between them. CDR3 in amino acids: CASSHEGGYEQYF. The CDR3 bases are TGTGCCAGCAGCCACGAAGGAGGGTACGAGCAGTACTTC.

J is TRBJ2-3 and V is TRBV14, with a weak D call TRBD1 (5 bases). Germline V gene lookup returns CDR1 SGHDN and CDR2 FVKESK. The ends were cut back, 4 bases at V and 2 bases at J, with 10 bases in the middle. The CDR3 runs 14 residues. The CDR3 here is CASSRKTVTDTQYF. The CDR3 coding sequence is TGTGCCAGCAGCCGCAAGACAGTCACAGATACGCAGTATTTT.

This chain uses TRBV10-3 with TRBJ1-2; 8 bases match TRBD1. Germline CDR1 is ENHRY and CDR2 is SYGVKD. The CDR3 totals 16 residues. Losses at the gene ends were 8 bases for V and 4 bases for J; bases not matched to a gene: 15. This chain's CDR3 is CAISTIDRGLSYGYTF. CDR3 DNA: TGTGCCATCTCTACCATTGACAGGGGTCTTAGCTATGGCTACACCTTC.

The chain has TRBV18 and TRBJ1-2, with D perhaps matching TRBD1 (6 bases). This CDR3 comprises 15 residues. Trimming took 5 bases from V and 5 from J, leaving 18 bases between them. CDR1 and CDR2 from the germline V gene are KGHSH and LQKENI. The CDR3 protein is CASSESTGTSYGYTF. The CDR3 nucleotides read TGTGCCAGCTCAGAGTCTACAGGGACTAGTTATGGCTACACCTTC.

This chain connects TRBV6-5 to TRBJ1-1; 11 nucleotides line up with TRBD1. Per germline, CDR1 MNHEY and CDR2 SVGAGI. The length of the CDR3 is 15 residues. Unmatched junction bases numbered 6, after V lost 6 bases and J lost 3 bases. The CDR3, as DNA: TGTGCCAGCAGCTACCGGGACAGGGGGGACACTGAAGCTTTCTTT. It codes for CASSYRDRGDTEAFF.

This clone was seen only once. The CDR3 bases are TGTGCCAGCAGGGGACTAGCGGGTCCTCGGGCCTACGAGCAGTACTTC. Its protein is CASRGLAGPRAYEQYF. V is TRBV11-2 and J is TRBJ2-7; TRBD2 agrees at 12 bases. The CDR3 spans 16 residues. Trimming cost V 6 bases and J 2 bases; bases outside gene matches: 8. The germline V gene has CDR1 SGHAT and CDR2 FQNNGV. Variable domain in full (rest from reference TRBV11-2 and TRBJ2-7): EAGVAQSPRYKIIEKRQSVAFWCNPISGHATLYWYQQILGQGPKLLIQFQNNGVVDDSQLPKDRFSAERLKGVDSTLKIQPAKLEDSAVYLCASRGLAGPRAYEQYFGPGTRLTVT.

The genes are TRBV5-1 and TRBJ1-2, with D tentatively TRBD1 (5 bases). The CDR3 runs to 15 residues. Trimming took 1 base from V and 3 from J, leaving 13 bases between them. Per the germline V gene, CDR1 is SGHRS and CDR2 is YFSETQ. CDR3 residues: CASSLLGEEDYGYTF. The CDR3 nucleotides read TGCGCCAGCAGCTTGTTGGGGGAGGAAGACTATGGCTACACCTTC.

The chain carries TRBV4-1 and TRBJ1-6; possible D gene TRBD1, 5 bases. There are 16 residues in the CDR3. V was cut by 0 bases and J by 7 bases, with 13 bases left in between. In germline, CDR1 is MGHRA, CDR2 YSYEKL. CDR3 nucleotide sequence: TGCGCCAGCAGCCAAGATAGCGGGGCCCGAAATTCACCCCTCCACTTT. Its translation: CASSQDSGARNSPLHF.

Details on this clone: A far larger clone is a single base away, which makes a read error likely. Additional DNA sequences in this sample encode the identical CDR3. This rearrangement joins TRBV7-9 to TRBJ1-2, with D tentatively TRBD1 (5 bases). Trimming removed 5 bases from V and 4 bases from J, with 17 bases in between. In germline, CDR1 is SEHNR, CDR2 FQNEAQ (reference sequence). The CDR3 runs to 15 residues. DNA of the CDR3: TGTGCCAGCAGCCGGGACTTTCGAATCACCTATGGCTACACCTTC. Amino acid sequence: CASSRDFRITYGYTF. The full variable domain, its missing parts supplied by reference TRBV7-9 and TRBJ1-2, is DTGVSQNPRHKITKRGQNVTFRCDPISEHNRLYWYRQTLGQGPEFLTYFQNEAQLEKSRLLSDRFSAERPKGSFSTLEIQRTEQGDSAMYLCASSRDFRITYGYTFGSGTRLTVV.

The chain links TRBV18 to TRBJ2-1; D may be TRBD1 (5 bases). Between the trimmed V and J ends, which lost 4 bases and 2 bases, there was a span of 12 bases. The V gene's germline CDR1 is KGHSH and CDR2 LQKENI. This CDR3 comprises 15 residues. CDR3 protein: CASSQGRGAYNEQFF. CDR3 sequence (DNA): TGTGCCAGCTCACAGGGAAGGGGCGCCTACAATGAGCAGTTCTTC.

The CDR3 protein is CASRLDSRGGYEQFF. CDR3 in DNA: TGCGCCAGCAGGCTCGATAGCAGGGGAGGGTATGAGCAGTTCTTC. The V gene is TRBV5-1, the J gene TRBJ2-1; D is perhaps TRBD2 (7 bases). V shed 5 bases and J shed 8 bases, with 20 bases lying between them. There are 15 residues in the CDR3. Germline V lookup: CDR1 SGHRS, CDR2 YFSETQ.

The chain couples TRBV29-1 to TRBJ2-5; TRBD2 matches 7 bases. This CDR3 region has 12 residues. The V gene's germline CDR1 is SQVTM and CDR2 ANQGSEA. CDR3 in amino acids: CSVAGWQETQYF. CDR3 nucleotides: TGCAGTGTAGCGGGTTGGCAAGAGACCCAGTACTTC.

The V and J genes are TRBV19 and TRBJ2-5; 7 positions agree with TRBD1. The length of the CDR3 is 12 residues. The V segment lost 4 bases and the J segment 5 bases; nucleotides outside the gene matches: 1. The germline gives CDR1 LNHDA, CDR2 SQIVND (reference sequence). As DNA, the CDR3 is TGTGCCAGTAGTACACAGGGGGAGACCCAGTACTTC. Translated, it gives CASSTQGETQYF.

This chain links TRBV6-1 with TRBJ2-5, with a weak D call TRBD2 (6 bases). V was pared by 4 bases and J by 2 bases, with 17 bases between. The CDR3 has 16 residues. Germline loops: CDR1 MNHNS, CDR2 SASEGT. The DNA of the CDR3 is TGTGCCAGCAGTGCCGGTAGCCTAGCGTATCAAGAGACCCAGTACTTC. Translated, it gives CASSAGSLAYQETQYF.

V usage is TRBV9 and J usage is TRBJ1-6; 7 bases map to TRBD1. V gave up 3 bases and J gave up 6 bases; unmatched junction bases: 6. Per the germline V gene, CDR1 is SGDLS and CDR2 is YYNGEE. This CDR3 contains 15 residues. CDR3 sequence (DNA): TGTGCCAGCAGCGAAACGGGACAGATTAATTCACCCCTCCACTTT. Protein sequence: CASSETGQINSPLHF.

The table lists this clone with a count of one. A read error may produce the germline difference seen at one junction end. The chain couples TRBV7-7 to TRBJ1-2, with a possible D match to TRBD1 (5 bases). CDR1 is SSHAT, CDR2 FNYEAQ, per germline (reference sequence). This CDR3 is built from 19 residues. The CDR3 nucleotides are TGTGCTAGCAGCTTTAGAACTCCCGTGGGAGGGGCGACGAACTATGGCTACACCTTC. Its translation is CASSFRTPVGGATNYGYTF.

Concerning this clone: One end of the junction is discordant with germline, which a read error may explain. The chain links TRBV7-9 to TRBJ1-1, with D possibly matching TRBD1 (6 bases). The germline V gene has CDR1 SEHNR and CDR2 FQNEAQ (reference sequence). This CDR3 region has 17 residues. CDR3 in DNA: TGTTCCAGCAGCCCATTAGGGGGGGGGACCAGCAGTTTTGAAGCTTTCTTT. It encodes CSSSPLGGGTSSFEAFF.

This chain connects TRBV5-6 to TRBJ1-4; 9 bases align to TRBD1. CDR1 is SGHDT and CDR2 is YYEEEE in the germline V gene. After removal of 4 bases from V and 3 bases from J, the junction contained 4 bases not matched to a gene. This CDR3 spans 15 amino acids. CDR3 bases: TGTGCCAGCAGCGCCCGGACAGGGGCTAATGAAAAACTGTTTTTT. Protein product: CASSARTGANEKLFF.

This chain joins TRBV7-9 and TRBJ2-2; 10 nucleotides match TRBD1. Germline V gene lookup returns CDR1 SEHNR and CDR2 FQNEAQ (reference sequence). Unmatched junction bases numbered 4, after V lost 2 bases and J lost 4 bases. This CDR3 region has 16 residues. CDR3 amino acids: CASSLRGTGATGELFF. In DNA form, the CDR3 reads TGTGCCAGCAGCTTAAGGGGGACAGGGGCCACCGGGGAGCTGTTTTTT.

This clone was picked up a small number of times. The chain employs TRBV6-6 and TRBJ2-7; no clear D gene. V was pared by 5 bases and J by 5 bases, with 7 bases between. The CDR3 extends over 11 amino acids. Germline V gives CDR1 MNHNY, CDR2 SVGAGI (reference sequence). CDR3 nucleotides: TGTGCCAGCAGTCCCCGGGACGAGCAGTACTTC. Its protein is CASSPRDEQYF.

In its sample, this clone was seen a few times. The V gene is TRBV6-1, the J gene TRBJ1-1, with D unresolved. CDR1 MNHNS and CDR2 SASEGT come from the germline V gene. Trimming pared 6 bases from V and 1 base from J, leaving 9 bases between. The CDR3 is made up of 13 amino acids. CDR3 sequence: CASSPVQNTEAFF. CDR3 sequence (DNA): TGTGCCAGCAGCCCAGTCCAGAACACTGAAGCTTTCTTT.

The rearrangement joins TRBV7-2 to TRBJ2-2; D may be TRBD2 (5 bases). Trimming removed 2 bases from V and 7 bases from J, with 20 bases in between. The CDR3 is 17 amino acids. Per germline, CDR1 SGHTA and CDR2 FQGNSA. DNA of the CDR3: TGTGCCAGCAGCTTAACGGGTGGCCCCACACTAGGCGGGGAGCTGTTTTTT. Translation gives CASSLTGGPTLGGELFF. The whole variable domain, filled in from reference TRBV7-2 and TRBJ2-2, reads GAGVSQSPSNKVTEKGKDVELRCDPISGHTALYWYRQSLGQGLEFLIYFQGNSAPDKSGLPSDRFSAERTGGSVSTLTIQRTQQEDSAVYLCASSLTGGPTLGGELFFGEGSRLTVL.

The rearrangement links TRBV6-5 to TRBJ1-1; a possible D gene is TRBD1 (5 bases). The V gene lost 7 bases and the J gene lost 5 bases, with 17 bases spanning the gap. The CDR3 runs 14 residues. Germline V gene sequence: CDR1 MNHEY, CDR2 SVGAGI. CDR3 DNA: TGTGCCAGCACCCAGACAGTCACACAGACTGAAGCTTTCTTT. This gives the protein CASTQTVTQTEAFF.